The rows below give T cell receptor beta chains drawn from one sample of a study of beta chain features in type 1 diabetes. Method: immunoSEQ multiplex PCR; TCRdb's copy keeps in-frame clones and lacks some. There are 200,000 to 300,000 clones in the sample; roughly 15% occur only once, and about 0.026% lies in the top ten. The sequenced sample was naive CD4+ T cells from blood. The receptor source for this set is a woman aged 40-49 years in good health. The CDR3 runs from the conserved cysteine through the conserved F or W. Fields, in order: J gene, clone size, V gene, D gene, CDR3 DNA, CDR3 protein. A D gene is named only where the DNA matches it firmly. Clone size is shown for a subset of rows, as once, few, many or a class of expanded clone.

>TRBJ1-2|few|TRBV7-9|TRBD1
TGTGCCAGCAGCCCAGGGACAGGGACCTACACCTTC
CASSPGTGTYTF
>TRBJ2-5|-|TRBV7-9|TRBD2
TGTGCCAGCAGCCCCAGACTAGCGCAAGAGACCCAGTACTTC
CASSPRLAQETQYF
>TRBJ2-3|-|TRBV6-4|TRBD2
TGTGCCAGCAGTGAGGCGGGGGGGCTCACAGATACGCAGTATTTT
CASSEAGGLTDTQYF
>TRBJ1-2|-|TRBV27|-
TGTGCCAGCAGTCTCCGGGGGGGCTATGGCTACACCTTC
CASSLRGGYGYTF
>TRBJ1-2|few|TRBV4-1|TRBD1
TGCGCCAGCAGCCAAGAAGGGACAGGGAGGGCTGGCTACACCTTC
CASSQEGTGRAGYTF
>TRBJ2-3|few|TRBV5-1|-
TGCGCCAGCAGCTTGGCGGATACGCAGTATTTT
CASSLADTQYF
>TRBJ2-2|few|TRBV15|-
TGTGCCACCAGCAGAGGCGTTAACACCGGGGAGCTGTTTTTT
CATSRGVNTGELFF
>TRBJ2-2|many|TRBV7-9|-
TGTGCCAGCAGCGGGCAAGGGGCCGGGGAGCTGTTTTTT
CASSGQGAGELFF
>TRBJ1-6|few|TRBV5-1|-
TGCGCCAGCAGCTTTTGGGAGTCTTCACCCCTCCACTTT
CASSFWESSPLHF
>TRBJ1-2|few|TRBV6-4|TRBD1
TGTGCCAGCAGTCGATCACAGGGGGCGGACTATGGCTACACCTTC
CASSRSQGADYGYTF
>TRBJ2-3|-|TRBV11-3|-
TGTGCCAGCAGCTCCGGTCGGGGCACAGATACGCAGTATTTT
CASSSGRGTDTQYF
>TRBJ2-2|few|TRBV5-4|-
TGTGCCAGCGGCCTGTCCTTGAACACCGGGGAGCTGTTTTTT
CASGLSLNTGELFF
>TRBJ1-1|-|TRBV7-9|-
TGTGCCAGCAGCACCGGATTCGGGTCCGGCACTGAAGCTTTCTTT
CASSTGFGSGTEAFF
>TRBJ2-7|-|TRBV6-5|TRBD2
TGTGCCAGCCGGGACTACTCCTACGAGCAGTACTTC
CASRDYSYEQYF
>TRBJ1-5|few|TRBV28|TRBD1
TGTGCCAGCAGTTACTTCCCGACAGGGGGCAATCAGCCCCAGCATTTT
CASSYFPTGGNQPQHF
>TRBJ1-6|few|TRBV18|-
TGTGCCAGCTCGCCCATTCAGGGAATTGGTTCACCCCTCCACTTT
CASSPIQGIGSPLHF
>TRBJ2-5|many|TRBV4-3|-
TGCGCCAGCAGCCAAGAAAGGGATGCCAGGGTCTCGGAGACCCAGTACTTC
CASSQERDARVSETQYF
>TRBJ2-2|few|TRBV2|-
TGTGCCAGCAGTGATTCAGGCTCGAACACCGGGGAGCTGTTTTTT
CASSDSGSNTGELFF
>TRBJ1-2|-|TRBV5-4|-
TGTGCCAGCAGCCCATCCCCAGATGGCTACACCTTC
CASSPSPDGYTF
>TRBJ2-5|few|TRBV7-2|TRBD2
TGTGCCAGCAGCTTAAGTCCGGGGGGGCTTGGAGAGACCCAGTACTTC
CASSLSPGGLGETQYF
>TRBJ1-5|-|TRBV6-5|TRBD1
TGTGCCAGCAGTTCCTACAGGGGGCATGGGAATCAGCCCCAGCATTTT
CASSSYRGHGNQPQHF
>TRBJ1-2|few|TRBV6-6|-
TGTGCCAGCAGTTACGATGGAGGGTACTATGGCTACACCTTC
CASSYDGGYYGYTF
>TRBJ1-5|few|TRBV21-1|-
TGTGCCAGCAACATGGACGGGGGCAATCAGCCCCAGCATTTT
CASNMDGGNQPQHF
>TRBJ2-5|-|TRBV18|TRBD2
TGTGCCAGCTCACCGGGCCTAGCGGGGAGAGAGACCCAGTACTTC
CASSPGLAGRETQYF
>TRBJ2-7|few|TRBV10-2|-
TGCGCCAGCAGTGTACTGACTTCGGGTGAGCAGTACTTC
CASSVLTSGEQYF
>TRBJ2-7|few|TRBV11-2|TRBD2
TGTGCCAGCAGCTCGGGGACTAAGCAGTACTTC
CASSSGTKQYF
>TRBJ2-1|-|TRBV5-4|-
TGTGCCAGCTCCCTAGAAAGGAGGTTCAATGAGCAGTTCTTC
CASSLERRFNEQFF
>TRBJ1-6|few|TRBV5-1|-
TGCGCCAGCAGCTTGGAAGAGGAGGTACATTCACCCCTCCACTTT
CASSLEEEVHSPLHF
>TRBJ2-3|few|TRBV6-6|-
TGTGCCAGCAGTTACTACTCCCGGAGGGGATCAGATACGCAGTATTTT
CASSYYSRRGSDTQYF
>TRBJ2-5|-|TRBV5-1|TRBD1
TGCGCCAGCAGCTTGGAAGGCTACAGGGGGCTAGGAGAGACCCAGTACTTC
CASSLEGYRGLGETQYF
>TRBJ2-5|once|TRBV19|TRBD2
TGTGCCAGTAGCCAACTGATAACTAGCGGGGGAGAGACCCAGTACTTC
CASSQLITSGGETQYF